This T cell receptor (beta chain) emerged from a study of cytomegalovirus exposure and HLA in healthy donors. The PCR was carried out with 60 Vbeta primers and 13 Jbeta primers. Measured with immunoSEQ multiplex PCR; TCRdb has only the in-frame clones, and not every one. The sample consists of about 180,000 clones, around four fifths of them appearing once. Germline CDR1 MNHEY, CDR2 SVGAGI. J was trimmed by 3 bases and V by 5 bases; bases with no gene match: 7. CDR3 length: 15 amino acids. The sample was PBMCs. The chain has TRBV6-5 and TRBJ2-1; the match to TRBD1 covers 7 bases. This receptor was identified in a woman aged 25-40 years in good health and CMV-seropositive. The CDR3 loop is CASSTGALGYNEQFF. In nucleotides, the CDR3 is TGTGCCAGCAGTACAGGGGCGTTAGGCTACAATGAGCAGTTCTTC.